The source of this T cell receptor (beta chain) is a study of blood T cell repertoires in COVID-19. Study-wide background: Samples of COVID-19 (acute and convalescent) were obtained from the United States, Italy and Spain. PBMCs, B-cell-depleted T cells, or T cells provided the cDNA or gDNA that made up the material.

Per the authors' pipeline: Reference gene primer amplification gave estimated nucleated cell counts. Sequencing was performed with immunoSEQ multiplex PCR; in TCRdb, only in-frame clones are kept and a portion is missing. V and J calls and clone size come straight from that table; D and trimming were deduced from the DNA. The table shows about 170,000 clones, with 83% occurring only once. This CDR3 spans 13 amino acids. From germline, CDR1 is SGHAT and CDR2 FQNNGV. The germline V and J ends were trimmed by 4 bases and 2 bases, with 8 bases remaining between them. The TCR was taken from a woman of 80 years or more with acute or convalescent COVID-19. The chain carries TRBV11-2 and TRBJ1-2; a possible D gene is TRBD1 (5 bases). What was sequenced was peripheral blood. The CDR3 coding sequence is TGTGCCAGCAGCTCGACAGTGAACTATGGCTACACCTTC. Protein product: CASSSTVNYGYTF.